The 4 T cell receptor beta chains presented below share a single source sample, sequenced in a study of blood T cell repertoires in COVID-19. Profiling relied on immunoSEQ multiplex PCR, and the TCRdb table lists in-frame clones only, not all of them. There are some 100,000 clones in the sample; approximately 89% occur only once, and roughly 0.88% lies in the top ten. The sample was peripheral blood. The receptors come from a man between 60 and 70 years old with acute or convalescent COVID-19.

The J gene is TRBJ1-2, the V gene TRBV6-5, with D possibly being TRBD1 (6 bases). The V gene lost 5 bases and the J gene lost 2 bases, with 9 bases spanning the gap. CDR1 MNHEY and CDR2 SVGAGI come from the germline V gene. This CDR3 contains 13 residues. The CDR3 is CASSQTGNYGYTF. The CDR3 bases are TGTGCCAGCAGTCAAACAGGGAACTATGGCTACACCTTC.

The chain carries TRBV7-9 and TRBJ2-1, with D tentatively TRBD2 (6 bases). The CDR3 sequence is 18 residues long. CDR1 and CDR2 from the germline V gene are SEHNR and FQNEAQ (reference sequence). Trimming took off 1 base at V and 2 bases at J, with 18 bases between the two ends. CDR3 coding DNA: TGTGCCAGCAGCTTAGTATTGGGACTCCAAACCCCCTACAATGAGCAGTTCTTC. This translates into CASSLVLGLQTPYNEQFF.

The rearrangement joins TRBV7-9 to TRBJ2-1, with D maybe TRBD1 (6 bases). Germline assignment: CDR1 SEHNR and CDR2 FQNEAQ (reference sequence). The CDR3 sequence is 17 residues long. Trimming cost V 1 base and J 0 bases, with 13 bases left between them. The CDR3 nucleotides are TGTGCCAGCAGCTTAGGCAGGACAGCTAGCTCCTACAATGAGCAGTTCTTC. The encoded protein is CASSLGRTASSYNEQFF.

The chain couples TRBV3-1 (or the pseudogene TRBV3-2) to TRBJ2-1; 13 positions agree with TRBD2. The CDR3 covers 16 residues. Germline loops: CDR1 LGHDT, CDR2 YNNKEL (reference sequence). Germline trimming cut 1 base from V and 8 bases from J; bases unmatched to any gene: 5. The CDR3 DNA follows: TGTGCCAGCAGCCAAGGAGGACTAGCGGGAGAAGATGAGCAGTTCTTC. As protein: CASSQGGLAGEDEQFF.